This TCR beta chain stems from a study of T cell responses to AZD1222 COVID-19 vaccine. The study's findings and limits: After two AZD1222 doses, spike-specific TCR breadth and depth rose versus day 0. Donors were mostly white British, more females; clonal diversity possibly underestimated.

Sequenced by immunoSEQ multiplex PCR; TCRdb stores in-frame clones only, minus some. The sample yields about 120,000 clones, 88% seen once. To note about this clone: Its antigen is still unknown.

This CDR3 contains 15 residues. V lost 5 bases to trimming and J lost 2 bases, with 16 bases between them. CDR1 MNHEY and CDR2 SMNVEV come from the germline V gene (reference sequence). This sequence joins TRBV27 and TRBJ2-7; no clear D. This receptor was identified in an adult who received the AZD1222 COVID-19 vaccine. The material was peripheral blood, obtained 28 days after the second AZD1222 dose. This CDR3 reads CASSPPPYGAYEQYF. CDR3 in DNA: TGTGCCAGCAGTCCTCCGCCCTACGGAGCCTACGAGCAGTACTTC.